These 8 T cell receptor beta chains originate from one sample sequenced in a study of T-cell reconstitution after alpha-beta-depleted transplantation in children. A library of TCRbeta sequences, prepared with unique molecular identifiers, was generated. MiXCR was run by TCRdb on the PCR reads, yielding one entry per CDR3 protein. The sample lists about 830,000 distinct CDR3 sequences; 16% were seen once. The material sequenced was PBMCs, mostly from graft donor cells, taken 360 days after TCRalphabeta/CD19-depleted stem cell transplant. The receptors were sampled from a male patient younger than 18 who had a stem cell transplant for acute lymphoblastic leukemia, so the T cells may come from the graft donor.

The V and J genes are TRBV27 and TRBJ2-6, with 7 nucleotides matching TRBD1. The germline V gene encodes CDR1 MNHEY and CDR2 SMNVEV (reference sequence). The CDR3 is 23 amino acids. The junction had 23 bases not matched to a gene; V was cut back by 1 base and J by 2 bases. CDR3 region: CASSLYFGDNPRNDRAGANVLTF. The CDR3 nucleotides read TGTGCCAGCAGTTTATATTTCGGGGACAACCCAAGAAATGACAGGGCTGGGGCCAACGTCCTGACTTTC.

This clonotype was seen a handful of times. V is TRBV9 and J is TRBJ2-1, with 7 bases aligning to TRBD2. Germline assignment: CDR1 SGDLS and CDR2 YYNGEE. After removal of 0 bases from V and 5 bases from J, the junction contained 8 bases not matched to a gene. The CDR3 is made up of 16 amino acids. The CDR3 coding sequence is TGTGCCAGCAGCGTAGCTACGTGGGAGGGTCACAATGAGCAGTTCTTC. Its protein is CASSVATWEGHNEQFF.

This chain connects TRBV20-1 to TRBJ2-1; 9 nucleotides agree with TRBD2. CDR1 and CDR2 from the germline V gene are DFQATT and SNEGSKA (reference sequence). V lost 6 bases, J lost 3 bases, and 9 bases stayed unmatched. CDR3 size: 15 residues. The DNA for the CDR3 is TGCAGTGCCCCGATACTAGCGGGCTACTACAATGAGCAGTTCTTC. Its translation is CSAPILAGYYNEQFF.

This clonotype was observed at least ten times. The rearrangement uses TRBV10-1 and TRBJ2-1, with D possibly TRBD2 on 5 matching bases. Per germline, CDR1 WNHNN and CDR2 SYGVQD (reference sequence). The ends were cut back, 6 bases at V and 6 bases at J, with 12 bases in the middle. The CDR3 contains 13 residues. CDR3 sequence: CASSYTRTNEQFF. The CDR3 nucleotides are TGCGCCAGCAGCTACACTAGGACCAATGAGCAGTTCTTC.

V gene TRBV5-1 combines with J gene TRBJ2-4; the D gene is possibly TRBD1 (6 bases). CDR1 is SGHRS, CDR2 YFSETQ, per germline. Trimming shortened V by 1 base and J by 12 bases, and 11 bases separated the two germline ends. The CDR3 spans 12 residues. CDR3 residues: CASSLIDRPQYF. DNA for the CDR3: TGCGCCAGCAGCTTGATTGACAGGCCTCAGTACTTC.

This clonotype was observed many times. This may stem from a read error, because a much larger clone lies one nucleotide away. The chain employs TRBV5-1 and TRBJ2-7, with no clear D. V lost 0 bases and J 5 bases, leaving 6 bases between the germline ends. In germline, CDR1 is SGHRS, CDR2 YFSETQ. The CDR3 is 12 residues long. In DNA, the CDR3 is TGCGCCAGCAGCTTGGAGGGCCACGAGCAGTACTTC. This codes for CASSLEGHEQYF.

The V and J genes are TRBV24-1 and TRBJ2-1; D possibly corresponds to TRBD2 (5 bases). The V end was cut by 10 bases, the J end by 9 bases, with 12 bases between. The CDR3 extends over 11 amino acids. The germline CDR1 and CDR2 sequences are KGHDR and SFDVKD. CDR3 DNA sequence: TGTGCCACGGAGGAGAGTAGTGAGCAGTTCTTC. Translation gives CATEESSEQFF.

Notes on this clonotype: A much larger clone lies a single base off, so this may be a read error. The rearrangement links TRBV10-3 to TRBJ2-5, with 7 bases fitting TRBD2. Trimming removed 4 bases from V and 5 bases from J; junction bases left unmatched: 13. The CDR3 consists of 16 residues. Germline-derived CDR1 and CDR2 are ENHRY and SYGVKD. The CDR3 DNA sequence: TGTGCCATCAGTGCCCTAGCGGCTGGATCGAGGGAGACCCAGTACTTC. This translates into CAISALAAGSRETQYF.